This passage covers 20 T cell receptor beta chains from one sample sequenced in a study of glioma-infiltrating T cells after dendritic cell vaccination. Data came from immunoSEQ multiplex PCR; TCRdb stores just in-frame clones and leaves some out. The profile covers tens of thousands of clones, with approximately 80% appearing a single time and 2.1% taken by the ten largest. The specimen was blood, collected before dendritic cell vaccination. All receptors come from a human donor with glioblastoma.

This clone was observed a handful of times. This chain joins TRBV30 and TRBJ1-4, with TRBD1 identical over 7 bases. The junction had 8 bases not matched to a gene; V was cut back by 8 bases and J by 5 bases. Germline assignment: CDR1 GTSNPN and CDR2 SVGIG (reference sequence). The CDR3 is made up of 13 amino acids. Here the CDR3 DNA reads TGTGCCGGAATGGGGACAGAAAATGAAAAACTGTTTTTT. Translated: CAGMGTENEKLFF.

The count of this clone is one. The V call is TRBV11-2, the J call TRBJ2-7; 9 positions agree with TRBD1. Germline V gene data show CDR1 as SGHAT and CDR2 as FQNNGV. Losses at the gene ends were 3 bases for V and 5 bases for J; bases not matched to a gene: 8. This CDR3 region has 15 residues. CDR3 bases: TGTGCCAGCAGCTTTTACGCCGGGACAGGGAACGAGCAGTACTTC. This gives the protein CASSFYAGTGNEQYF.

The rearrangement uses TRBV7-9 and TRBJ2-7, with 9 bases fitting TRBD1. V trimming: 3 bases; J trimming: 5 bases; junction bases outside the gene matches: 8. The CDR3 consists of 15 residues. Germline V CDR1 and CDR2: SEHNR, FQNEAQ (reference sequence). This CDR3 reads CASSFQGQGLHEQYF. The CDR3 nucleotides read TGTGCCAGCAGCTTTCAGGGACAGGGACTCCACGAGCAGTACTTC.

The V call is TRBV6-6, the J call TRBJ2-1; TRBD2 matches at 12 bases. The CDR3 length is 15 residues. V gave up 7 bases and J gave up 9 bases; unmatched junction bases: 10. Germline assignment: CDR1 MNHNY and CDR2 SVGAGI (reference sequence). The CDR3, as DNA: TGTGCCAGCACCGCGGGACTAGCGGGTATTGGTGAGCAGTTCTTC. Protein sequence: CASTAGLAGIGEQFF.

This rearrangement joins TRBV7-3 to TRBJ2-3; TRBD2 might be the D (5 bases). Per the germline V gene, CDR1 is SGHTA and CDR2 is FQGTGA. The CDR3 spans 15 residues. The ends were cut back, 1 base at V and 0 bases at J, with 8 bases in the middle. The CDR3 is CASSLRGISTDTQYF. CDR3 sequence (DNA): TGTGCCAGCAGCTTAAGAGGGATAAGCACAGATACGCAGTATTTT. Looking up the rest from reference TRBV7-3 and TRBJ2-3 gives the full variable domain: GAGVSQTPSNKVTEKGKYVELRCDPISGHTALYWYRQSLGQGPEFLIYFQGTGAADDSGLPNDRFFAVRPEGSVSTLKIQRTERGDSAVYLCASSLRGISTDTQYFGPGTRLTVL.

This chain links TRBV25-1 with TRBJ2-7, with 13 positions matching TRBD2. V lost 8 bases and J lost 2; bases outside the gene matches: 12. The CDR3 sequence is 17 residues long. Germline CDR1 MGHDK, CDR2 SYGVNS. The CDR3 nucleotides read TGTGCCAGCCCCGGTAGGTTTACTAGCGGGAGGGCCTACGAGCAGTACGTC. It translates to CASPGRFTSGRAYEQYV.

This chain uses TRBV5-1 with TRBJ2-5; TRBD2 aligns across 14 bases. The CDR3 consists of 17 residues. With V trimmed by 7 bases and J by 5 bases, 13 bases remained unmatched. CDR1 is SGHRS, CDR2 YFSETQ, per germline. The CDR3 spells CASGTSGRLGPGETQYF. The CDR3 bases are TGCGCCAGCGGGACTAGCGGGAGATTGGGCCCGGGGGAGACCCAGTACTTC.

This sequence joins TRBV19 and TRBJ1-2; 7 nucleotides line up with TRBD1. J lost 4 bases, V lost 5 bases, and 7 bases had no gene match. Germline CDR1 reads LNHDA; CDR2 reads SQIVND (reference sequence). CDR3 size: 14 residues. The CDR3 DNA reads as TGTGCCAGTAGTCCCCGAGGACAGGTCTATGGCTACACCTTC. Protein: CASSPRGQVYGYTF.

This clone has a single count. The chain employs TRBV16 and TRBJ1-5; unclear D gene. This CDR3 has 15 residues. CDR1 KGHSY and CDR2 FQNENV come from the germline V gene. The germline V and J ends were trimmed by 2 bases and 0 bases, with 8 bases remaining between them. DNA of the CDR3: TGTGCCAGCAGCCAAGGCACAAATAGCAATCAGCCCCAGCATTTT. It translates to CASSQGTNSNQPQHF.

This clone was observed a few times. V usage is TRBV19 and J usage is TRBJ1-1; D unresolved. There are 14 residues in the CDR3. Germline V gene sequence: CDR1 LNHDA, CDR2 SQIVND (reference sequence). V dropped 5 bases and J dropped 1 base, with 11 bases sitting between them. Here the CDR3 DNA reads TGTGCCAGTAGTGACATCGCACCGAACACTGAAGCTTTCTTT. It codes for CASSDIAPNTEAFF.

The V and J genes are TRBV5-4 and TRBJ2-7; D not resolved. CDR3 size: 13 residues. V was shortened by 4 bases and J by 1 base, with 9 bases between the two germline ends. Per the germline V gene, CDR1 is SGHNT and CDR2 is YYREEE (reference sequence). CDR3 loop: CASSKESSYEQYV. The DNA for the CDR3 is TGTGCCAGCAGCAAGGAGTCTTCCTACGAGCAGTACGTC.

V and J are TRBV19 and TRBJ1-6; TRBD1 matches 7 bases. The germline CDR1 and CDR2 sequences are LNHDA and SQIVND (reference sequence). The CDR3 extends over 14 amino acids. J was trimmed by 5 bases and V by 6 bases; bases with no gene match: 4. In DNA form, the CDR3 reads TGTGCCAGTAGCTTAGGACAGGATAATTCACCCCTCCACTTT. It specifies CASSLGQDNSPLHF.

V and J are TRBV6-6 and TRBJ1-2; D remains unclear. Between the trimmed V and J ends, which lost 5 bases and 6 bases, there was a span of 19 bases. Per germline, CDR1 MNHNY and CDR2 SVGAGI (reference sequence). CDR3 length equals 15 residues. The CDR3 DNA reads as TGTGCCAGCAGTCCACTCCGCGGGGATCGGGATGGCTACACCTTC. Protein product: CASSPLRGDRDGYTF.

The rearrangement uses TRBV5-1 and TRBJ2-1; 9 bases map to TRBD2. Per germline, CDR1 SGHRS and CDR2 YFSETQ. This CDR3 contains 15 residues. V shed 0 bases, J shed 5 bases, and the junction held 3 bases outside the gene matches. CDR3 sequence (DNA): TGCGCCAGCAGCTTGGTGGTAGCGGGAGACAATGAGCAGTTCTTC. This sequence encodes CASSLVVAGDNEQFF. Together with reference TRBV5-1 and TRBJ2-1, the CDR3 gives the full variable domain: KAGVTQTPRYLIKTRGQQVTLSCSPISGHRSVSWYQQTPGQGLQFLFEYFSETQRNKGNFPGRFSGRQFSNSRSEMNVSTLELGDSALYLCASSLVVAGDNEQFFGPGTRLTVL.

The chain recombines TRBV6-1 with TRBJ2-1; D remains ambiguous. The CDR3 covers 13 residues. Germline assignment: CDR1 MNHNS and CDR2 SASEGT. V was shortened by 6 bases and J by 0 bases, with 6 bases between the two germline ends. The CDR3 region is CASRQSSYNEQFF. The CDR3, as DNA: TGTGCCAGCAGACAGAGCTCCTACAATGAGCAGTTCTTC.

This chain links TRBV9 with TRBJ1-1, with a possible D match to TRBD1 (5 bases). Germline V gene lookup returns CDR1 SGDLS and CDR2 YYNGEE. The CDR3 contains 14 residues. Trimming shortened V by 5 bases and J by 0 bases, and 11 bases separated the two germline ends. The CDR3, as DNA: TGTGCCAGCAGTATCGCAGGGCTGAACACTGAAGCTTTCTTT. Translated: CASSIAGLNTEAFF.

To note about this clone: The same CDR3 can be traced to other DNA sequences in this sample. This chain links TRBV5-1 with TRBJ2-3; the match to TRBD2 covers 12 bases. Germline V CDR1 and CDR2: SGHRS, YFSETQ. The J segment lost 9 bases and the V segment lost 0 bases, leaving 5 bases of the junction unmatched. The CDR3 totals 15 residues. The CDR3 region has the DNA TGCGCCAGCAGCTTGGGACTAGCGGGAGTAGACACGCAGTATTTT. It is translated as CASSLGLAGVDTQYF.

This chain connects TRBV19 to TRBJ2-5, with D maybe TRBD2 (6 bases). V was shortened by 10 bases and J by 7 bases, with 22 bases between the two germline ends. This CDR3 is 14 amino acids long. Germline-derived CDR1 and CDR2 are LNHDA and SQIVND (reference sequence). CDR3 coding DNA: TGTGCCACCAGAGGATTGGGGGGAGACGGGACCCAGTACTTC. Amino acids: CATRGLGGDGTQYF.

The genes are TRBV2 and TRBJ2-7; TRBD2 aligns across 9 bases. Unmatched junction bases numbered 11, after V lost 2 bases and J lost 6 bases. The CDR3 is made up of 16 amino acids. Germline V gene sequence: CDR1 SNHLY, CDR2 FYNNEI. The CDR3 spells CASSERGSGSSLEQYV. The CDR3 DNA is TGTGCCAGCAGTGAACGAGGTAGCGGGAGTTCCCTCGAGCAGTACGTC.

CDR3 in DNA: TGTGCCAGCAGCTTAGCGAGGGCCGGCTATGGCTACACCTTC. Its protein product is CASSLARAGYGYTF. The chain is built from TRBV7-2 and TRBJ1-2; unclear D gene. Germline CDR1 reads SGHTA; CDR2 reads FQGNSA. This CDR3 contains 14 residues. V was clipped by 0 bases and J by 4 bases, with 9 bases between them.